This record covers a single TCR beta chain. The data were taken from a study of T cell changes during pregnancy in multiple sclerosis. Sequencing used immunoSEQ multiplex PCR; TCRdb keeps in-frame clones, though not all of them. The table lists tens of thousands of clones, 92% of them singletons. This CDR3 contains 14 residues. The V end lost 5 bases, the J end lost 3 bases, and 14 bases lay between the germline ends. Germline CDR1 reads SGHAT; CDR2 reads FQNNGV. The TCR sequence derives from a female donor in good health, enrolled as a control in a pregnancy study. The rearrangement joins TRBV11-2 to TRBJ2-7; maybe TRBD1 (5 bases). The specimen comprised peripheral blood, sampled in the first trimester of pregnancy. The CDR3 loop reads CASSLGTGFYEQYF. CDR3 sequence (DNA): TGTGCCAGCAGCCTCGGAACAGGCTTCTACGAGCAGTACTTC.